Reported below is one T cell receptor beta chain. The target of this receptor is not known. Base qualities were left out, and no much larger clone turns up one base away. The germline V gene provides CDR1 MDHEN and CDR2 SYDVKM. There are 13 amino acids in the CDR3, from cysteine to phenylalanine inclusive. Only CDR3 DNA remains: 39 bases, in frame from the first base. This record comes from a study of cytomegalovirus exposure and HLA in healthy donors (dated 2017 in TCRdb). The study in broad terms: In an earlier analysis of approximately 640 of the donors, around 300 Gb of sequence data and 117 million unique TCR beta sequences from approximately 180 million T cells were reported. Roughly 300 gigabases of sequencing data and 70 million to 100 million unique TCR sequences were included in an early release covering roughly 600 HLA-typed donors. The genetic ancestry cluster associated with self-reported Caucasian donors included 65% to 90% of the roughly 410 genotyped donors. The aim of the study was to test whether cataloging public T cell receptors could identify signatures of past pathogen exposure. The T cell repertoires of 666 subjects were profiled by immunosequencing and related to cytomegalovirus serostatus. Besides the first cohort of 500 to 700 subjects, a separate validation cohort made up of over a hundred different subjects was used. The study combined high-throughput TCR immunosequencing, statistical association of individual TCRs with disease status, and machine learning to predict cytomegalovirus infection status. A later analysis re-examined previously published TCR beta repertoires from roughly 720 donors and added high-resolution HLA genotyping to investigate patterns of TCR occurrence. The later analysis used no new phenotypic data to find candidate immune exposures, relying instead on TCR beta sequences and their occurrence across donors. In an earlier analysis of roughly 580 of the donors, high-throughput TCR beta sequencing was used to judge whether each TCR beta V gene segment behaved as functional or pseudogenic. Alongside the repertoire data, information on donor age, sex, ethnicity and CMV serostatus was compiled. In a later genetic analysis, genome-wide SNP genotypes for 398 of the 666 donors were used, and that subset was treated as a discovery cohort. Every repertoire in the discovery cohort had been generated on one and the same sequencing platform. Both class I and class II loci were covered by HLA typing, at four-digit resolution. Typing coverage differed by locus: A, B, C, DRB1 and DQB1 were typed in about 629-630 donors, DQA1 in 500 to 550, DPA1 in 606, and DPB1 in approximately 450. Roughly 5 DR-DQ haplotypes were handled as single units for association and clustering because linkage in the cohort was strong. On average, about 240,000 unique TCR beta nucleotide sequences were sequenced per donor among 350 to 400 genotyped donors of the cohort, with 15% to 20% of those sequences being non-productive.

Library generation was performed with the immunoSEQ multiplex PCR assay. A mixture of 60 forward primers for TCR Vbeta segments and 13 reverse primers for TCR Jbeta segments was used in the multiplex PCR. A multiplex PCR assay on genomic DNA amplified the CDR3 region of rearranged TCR beta genes. Amplified TCR beta libraries were sequenced as 87-base-pair reads on the Illumina HiSeq System. The paper's processing steps were these. A later analysis counted around 72 million unique TCR beta chains across the 640 or so repertoires, and some 11 million of these chains were shared by at least two donors. Raw reads were error-corrected and collapsed into unique sequences with a nearest-neighbor algorithm that merged closely related sequences to remove PCR and sequencing errors. Alignment of CDR3 sequences to IMGT reference sequences was used to assign V, D and J gene segments. For a sequence to be retained, a match of at least six nucleotides was required to both a V gene segment and a J gene segment. A rearrangement was called productive if the CDR3 had no stop codons and remained in frame with V and J, and every other rearrangement was called non-productive. CDR3 was defined by IMGT convention, running from the second conserved V-encoded cysteine to the conserved J-encoded phenylalanine. The earlier analysis of about 530 of the donors excluded any sequence lacking an unambiguous match to a single V gene segment. In an earlier analysis of approximately 590 of the donors, V segments were called functional above 56.7% productive rearrangements and were called segregating when the between-donor standard deviation exceeded 5%. To diagnose cytomegalovirus status from the catalog of TCR beta chain sequences, a statistical classification framework was built. V and J gene assignment, in a later analysis, came from comparing TCR nucleotide sequences with IMGT/GENE-DB human TR gene sequences. In a later analysis, CDR3 sequences and most-parsimonious VDJ recombination scenarios were assigned using the TCRdist pipeline. In a later analysis, each TCR beta chain was defined by its CDR3 amino acid sequence together with its V-gene family, and reads without a unique V-gene family were excluded. As a way to deal with suspected cross-contamination and a sequencing artifact, a later analysis dropped nearly 600 nucleotide sequences that were highly shared and had low generation probability. In a later analysis, a clonal expansion index was calculated for each public chain from normalized within-repertoire ranks of inferred template counts. A later analysis computed generation probabilities with a VDJ recombination model fitted to out-of-frame rearrangements, and checked the results against IGoR. A later analysis scored TCR-TCR, TCR-HLA and TCR-CMV co-occurrence with hypergeometric tests, applying a repertoire-size bias correction to TCR pairs. In a later analysis, false discovery rates were estimated by permuting HLA or CMV assignments 20 times. A later analysis grouped co-occurring TCRs with DBSCAN, adding TCRdist sequence similarity when clustering within HLA-allele-positive subsets. Co-occurrence clustering excluded repertoires with fewer than 30,000 or more than 120,000 public chains, plus five with anomalous nucleotide sharing. Entries here come from immuneACCESS through TCRdb and include only in-frame sequences with V and J called. Some clones fail to appear in such tables; in the studies checked, an unresolved V gene covers under half of the shortfall, and the cause of the remainder is unknown. V and J calls and clone size are given by that table; D and trimming were obtained from the DNA. The sample has roughly 160,000 clones on record, 75% to 85% of them singletons. The ten top clones hold approximately 12% of the sample.

The cohort comprised 710 or so healthy bone marrow donors. At the time of sampling, all cohort members were nominally healthy, though unrecorded immune exposures were likely present. The donor was CMV seropositive and was included in the group of 250 to 300 seropositive cohort members. Every donor gave a peripheral blood sample, and the peripheral blood mononuclear cells from that sample were used for TCR beta sequencing. The Qiagen DNeasy Blood Extraction Kit was used to extract genomic DNA from the blood cell samples. Broad study findings and their caveats: A later analysis found that TCR association rates varied across HLA loci, with DRB1 alleles showing the most associated TCRs and HLA-C alleles the fewest. Correlated functional status among segregating V segments might be attributable to linkage disequilibrium, but an unknown experimental factor could not be ruled out. At a false discovery rate of 0.05, a later analysis linked some 17,000 TCR beta sequences to specific HLA alleles. The study listed 164 TCR beta chains as associated with cytomegalovirus. A further reported finding was that TCR beta sequences accurately predicted the HLA-A and HLA-B alleles for most subjects in the first cohort. This cohort had only TCR beta chains sequenced, and the lack of alpha or paired-chain data limited which features could be detected. Most TCR sequences were observed very rarely across donors, whereas some public TCRs were present in many individuals. The classifier was reported to diagnose cytomegalovirus status with high specificity and sensitivity in both the original and validation cohorts. In a later analysis, several top co-occurrence clusters were reported to appear linked to parvovirus B19, influenza, CMV and Epstein-Barr virus. Because counts were too low, about 15 rarely observed V segments, including chromosome 9 orphons, were left out of the earlier analysis of approximately 500 of the donors. A later genetic analysis reported fewer N-insertions in productive TCRs among donors in an Asian-associated ancestry cluster than the roughly 640-donor mean. The only immune exposure information available for the cohort was CMV serostatus. Compared with equally common non-associated chains, HLA-associated TCR beta chains in a later analysis were more clonally expanded and had lower generation probabilities. In vitro tests confirmed that a few of the cytomegalovirus-associated TCR beta chains recognize cytomegalovirus antigens. It was suggested by the authors that the approach could potentially be generalized to other disease states and immunological phenotypes. Sequencing depth was assumed to be roughly uniform across donors in the presence/absence analyses, though that assumption may not hold. An association between a missense DCLRE1C variant and V-gene and J-gene trimming of TCR beta chains was found in a later genetic analysis and replicated in an independent cohort. When HLA alleles, especially DR and DQ, strongly co-occurred, TCR associations were difficult to assign to individual alleles. In an earlier analysis of approximately 590 of the donors, most TCR beta V segments appeared in productive rearrangements about 87% or about 30% of the time, broadly matching IMGT annotations. The sequencing pipeline was judged likely to have produced a cluster of highly shared sequence variants as a technical artifact. HLA typing was unavailable for some donors at each locus, so association tests used only the typed subset. Some IMGT-functional V segments, including TRBV6-2 and TRBV6-3, could not be distinguished by the 87-base-pair reads and were therefore excluded. In a later analysis, most CMV-associated TCR beta chains were found to appear HLA-restricted, with HLA associations seemingly driven largely by CMV exposure.

The receptor comes from a middle-aged man in good health and CMV-seropositive. The sample taken for sequencing was PBMCs. The chain is made from TRBV28 and TRBJ2-5; 8 matching bases give a weak D call of TRBD1. The J call is doubtful: the DNA matches TRBJ2-7 better. The nucleotide sequence is given as TGTGCCGGGGGGGGGACAGGTTACTACGAGCAGTACTTC. The resulting protein is CAGGGTGYYEQYF.